This T cell receptor beta chain stems from a study of cytomegalovirus exposure and HLA in healthy donors. Comments on this clone: Its specificity is not known.

Study-wide results and limits: Most TCR beta V segments were productive about 87% or about 30% of the time in an earlier analysis. HLA allele associations emerged for 17,000 or so TCR beta sequences in a later analysis, at 0.05 false discovery rate. Reportedly, TCR beta sequences accurately predicted HLA-A and HLA-B alleles in most subjects. Differences between HLA loci emerged in a later analysis of TCR association rates, with DRB1 most and HLA-C fewest.

Use of 60 Vbeta and 13 Jbeta primers characterized the PCR. Data came from immunoSEQ multiplex PCR; TCRdb stores just in-frame clones and leaves some out. In the table there are around 110,000 clones, less than 80% of which are singletons. The CDR3 sequence is 13 residues long. The V gene's germline CDR1 is SGHTA and CDR2 FQGNSA. V gave up 3 bases and J gave up 8 bases, with 13 bases separating them. This clonotype was obtained from a man aged 25 to 40 in good health and CMV-seronegative. The material sequenced was PBMCs. The chain employs TRBV7-2 and TRBJ1-2, with a weak D call TRBD1 (6 bases). In DNA form, the CDR3 reads TGTGCCAGCAGCTTCTACAGGGACGGGGGCTACACCTTC. This sequence encodes CASSFYRDGGYTF.